A single sample is the source of the 7 T cell receptor beta chains below, sequenced in a study of shared clonotypes between healthy human individuals. Profiled with immunoSEQ multiplex PCR; TCRdb holds only in-frame clones, not every one. The data contain roughly 2.5 million clones, approximately 92% of them seen just once; the ten biggest clones take up around 0.14%. Material for sequencing was naive CD4+ T cells sorted from blood. Subset meaning: CD45RA+ positively selected. These receptors all stem from a man aged 18 to 30 in good health.

The CDR3 nucleotides are TGTGCCTGGAGCTCAGAAGGCTACACCTTC. Protein: CAWSSEGYTF. The rearrangement joins TRBV30 to TRBJ1-2; no reliable D call. Germline V lookup: CDR1 GTSNPN, CDR2 SVGIG (reference sequence). This CDR3 contains 10 residues. V was cut by 3 bases and J by 8 bases, with 7 bases left in between. Full variable domain (rest looked up from reference TRBV30 and TRBJ1-2): SQTIHQWPATLVQPVGSPLSLECTVEGTSNPNLYWYRQAAGRGLQLLFYSVGIGQISSEVPQNLSASRPQDRQFILSSKKLLLSDSGFYLCAWSSEGYTFGSGTRLTVV.

The chain has TRBV10-3 and TRBJ1-5; 8 nucleotides match TRBD1. In germline, CDR1 is ENHRY, CDR2 SYGVKD. V was clipped by 10 bases and J by 1 base; unmatched bases: 18. This CDR3 has 18 amino acids. CDR3 sequence reads: CASQTGEYWGPSNQPQHF. The CDR3, as DNA: TGTGCCAGTCAGACAGGGGAGTATTGGGGTCCAAGCAATCAGCCCCAGCATTTT.

The chain recombines TRBV19 with TRBJ2-3, with D possibly being TRBD1 or TRBD2 (5 bases each). Trimming removed 7 bases from V and 0 bases from J, with 17 bases in between. This CDR3 is built from 16 residues. Germline V CDR1 and CDR2: LNHDA, SQIVND (reference sequence). CDR3 in amino acids: CASKNRDASSTDTQYF. As DNA, the CDR3 is TGTGCCAGTAAGAACCGGGACGCTTCTAGCACAGATACGCAGTATTTT.

This chain joins TRBV6-5 and TRBJ2-2, with D possibly TRBD2 on 6 matching bases. This CDR3 has 16 amino acids. CDR1 and CDR2 (germline): MNHEY, SVGAGI. The germline V and J ends were trimmed by 2 bases and 1 base, with 11 bases remaining between them. The chain's CDR3 is CASSYRLAKNTGELFF. DNA of the CDR3: TGTGCCAGCAGTTACAGGCTAGCGAAGAACACCGGGGAGCTGTTTTTT.

This clone was observed a handful of times. The V and J genes are TRBV6-1 and TRBJ1-1, with D possibly TRBD1 on 5 matching bases. Germline V gene sequence: CDR1 MNHNS, CDR2 SASEGT. This CDR3 comprises 12 residues. V was shortened by 6 bases and J by 7 bases, with 12 bases between the two germline ends. CDR3 DNA sequence: TGTGCCAGCAGGACCCTACAGGTTGAAGCTTTCTTT. It encodes CASRTLQVEAFF.

This CDR3 is CSVEPFSGNAYEQYF. The CDR3 nucleotides are TGCAGCGTTGAGCCCTTTAGCGGGAACGCCTACGAGCAGTACTTC. V usage is TRBV29-1 and J usage is TRBJ2-5; 8 bases map to TRBD2. The last part of the DNA fits TRBJ2-7 better; the J call may be wrong. CDR1 is SQVTM and CDR2 is ANQGSEA in the germline V gene. CDR3 length equals 15 residues.

The J gene is TRBJ2-7, the V gene TRBV7-2; 8 nucleotides line up with TRBD2. The CDR3 runs to 14 residues. V lost 3 bases and J lost 13; bases outside the gene matches: 14. Germline CDR1 SGHTA, CDR2 FQGNSA. CDR3 in DNA: TGTGCCAGCAGCTTGGGCTCCATGGCGGGAGGCTATTACTTC. Its protein product is CASSLGSMAGGYYF.